The entry that follows covers one TCR beta chain sequence. The antigen is unknown. The data belong to a study of response to subunit inactivated influenza vaccine. General study findings and limits: The authors offered the suggestion that each seasonal influenza vaccination recruits few new T cells.

Looked up from germline, CDR1 is MDHEN and CDR2 is SYDVKM. V was pared by 3 bases and J by 9 bases, with 15 bases between. CDR3 size: 14 residues. One entry per CDR3 protein results from TCRdb running MiXCR on the RT-PCR reads. The repertoire holds hundreds of thousands of distinct CDR3 sequences, with less than 8% as singletons. The starting material was PBMCs from blood, obtained less than 30 months after vaccination. The chain is built from TRBV28 and TRBJ2-1; D remains ambiguous. This receptor was identified in a man aged 50 to 69 who received an inactivated influenza vaccine. In DNA form, the CDR3 reads TGTGCCAGCAGTTTGCCGGGCCCATTGACTGAGCAGTTCTTC. This codes for CASSLPGPLTEQFF.